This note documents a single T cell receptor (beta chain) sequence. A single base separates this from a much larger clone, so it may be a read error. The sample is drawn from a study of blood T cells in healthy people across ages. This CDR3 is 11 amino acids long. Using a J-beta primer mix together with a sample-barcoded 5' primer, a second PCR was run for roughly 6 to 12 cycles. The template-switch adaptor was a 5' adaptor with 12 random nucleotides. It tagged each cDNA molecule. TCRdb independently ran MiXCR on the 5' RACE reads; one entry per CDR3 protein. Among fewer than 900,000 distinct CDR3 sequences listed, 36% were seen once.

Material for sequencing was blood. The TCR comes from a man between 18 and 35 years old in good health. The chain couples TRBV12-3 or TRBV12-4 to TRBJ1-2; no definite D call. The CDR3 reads CASGLGPGYTF. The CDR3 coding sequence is TGTGCCAGCGGTTTAGGGCCTGGCTACACCTTC.